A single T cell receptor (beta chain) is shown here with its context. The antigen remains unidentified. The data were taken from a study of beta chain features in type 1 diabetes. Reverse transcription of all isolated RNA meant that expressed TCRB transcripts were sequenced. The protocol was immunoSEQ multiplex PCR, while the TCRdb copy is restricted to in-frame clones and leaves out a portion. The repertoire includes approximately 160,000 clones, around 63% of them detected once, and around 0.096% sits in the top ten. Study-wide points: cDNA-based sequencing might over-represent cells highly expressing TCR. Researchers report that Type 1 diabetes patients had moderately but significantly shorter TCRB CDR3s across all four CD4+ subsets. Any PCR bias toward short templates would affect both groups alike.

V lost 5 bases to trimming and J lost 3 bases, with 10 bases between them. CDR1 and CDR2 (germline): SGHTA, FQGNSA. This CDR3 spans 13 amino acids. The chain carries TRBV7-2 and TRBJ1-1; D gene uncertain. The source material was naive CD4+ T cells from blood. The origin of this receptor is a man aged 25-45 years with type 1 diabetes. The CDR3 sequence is CASSLQLYTEAFF. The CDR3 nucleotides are TGTGCCAGCAGCCTACAATTATACACTGAAGCTTTCTTT.